One and the same sample provided the 7 T cell receptor beta chains below, sequenced in a study of blood T cell repertoires in COVID-19. Data came from immunoSEQ multiplex PCR; TCRdb stores just in-frame clones and leaves some out. The data show 55,000 to 75,000 clones, 80% to 85% seen once. The sequencing input was peripheral blood. The receptor source for this set is a man aged 80 or over with COVID-19, enrolled during active disease.

V and J are TRBV30 and TRBJ2-7, with D possibly being TRBD1 (6 bases). This CDR3 spans 13 amino acids. The V and J ends lost 0 bases and 4 bases respectively, with 10 bases between them. Germline CDR1 reads GTSNPN; CDR2 reads SVGIG (reference sequence). The CDR3 DNA follows: TGTGCCTGGAGTGTACAGGGTACGTACGAGCAGTACGTC. Translated, it gives CAWSVQGTYEQYV.

The V and J genes are TRBV30 and TRBJ1-1; possible D gene TRBD1, 5 bases. Trimming left V 4 bases short and J 0 bases short, with 9 bases between. The CDR3 spans 13 residues. Germline CDR1 and CDR2: GTSNPN and SVGIG (reference sequence). This CDR3 is CAWNRQLNTEAFF. In DNA, the CDR3 is TGTGCCTGGAACCGACAGCTGAACACTGAAGCTTTCTTT.

The chain carries TRBV12-3 or TRBV12-4 and TRBJ1-1, with D uncertain. V dropped 1 base and J dropped 10 bases, with 7 bases sitting between them. This CDR3 spans 11 amino acids. The CDR3 spells CASSLGGGAFF. The CDR3 DNA reads TGTGCCAGCAGTTTAGGGGGAGGAGCTTTCTTT.

V is TRBV5-4 and J is TRBJ2-1; D is possibly TRBD1 (7 bases). V lost 4 bases and J 6 bases, leaving 17 bases between the germline ends. Per the germline V gene, CDR1 is SGHNT and CDR2 is YYREEE (reference sequence). The CDR3 runs to 15 residues. Written as DNA, the CDR3 is TGTGCCAGCAGCCGGGGGACAGCGAGGAGCAATGAGCAGTTCTTC. Translation: CASSRGTARSNEQFF.

V and J are TRBV7-2 and TRBJ2-1, with 8 bases lining up with TRBD1. There are 16 residues in the CDR3. CDR1 SGHTA and CDR2 FQGNSA come from the germline V gene. V lost 6 bases, J lost 7 bases, and 14 bases stayed unmatched. In DNA form, the CDR3 reads TGTGCCAGCAGTACCCCGGGGCGGACAGGGCAGAATGAGCAGTTCTTC. Residues: CASSTPGRTGQNEQFF.

V gene TRBV18 combines with J gene TRBJ1-2, with 9 bases lining up with TRBD1. Per the germline V gene, CDR1 is KGHSH and CDR2 is LQKENI. V lost 3 bases to trimming and J lost 3 bases; unmatched junction nucleotides: 2. The CDR3 length is 14 residues. The CDR3 spells CASSPRQGDYGYTF. CDR3 nucleotide sequence: TGTGCCAGCTCACCCCGACAGGGGGACTATGGCTACACCTTC.

CDR3 loop: CASSLAAGSSGNTIYF. CDR3 nucleotides: TGCGCCAGCAGCTTGGCCGCGGGGAGTTCTGGAAACACCATATATTTT. This chain uses TRBV5-1 with TRBJ1-3; D remains unclear. V lost 0 bases, J lost 1 base, and 11 bases lay in between. CDR1 SGHRS and CDR2 YFSETQ come from the germline V gene. This CDR3 has 16 residues.